A selection of T cell receptor beta chains follows, all from one sample in a study of cytomegalovirus exposure and HLA in healthy donors. Profiled with immunoSEQ multiplex PCR; TCRdb holds only in-frame clones, not every one. The table shows about 180,000 clones, with under 85% occurring only once. Sequenced sample: PBMCs. Source of these receptors: a male donor in good health and CMV-seronegative. Both conserved end residues are part of each CDR3. The D gene is left open where the match is weak. Clone size is shown for a subset of rows, as once, few, many or a class of expanded clone.

v_call	clone_size	d_call	cdr3_length	j_call	cdr3_nt	cdr3_aa
TRBV30	NA	NA	15	TRBJ1-3	TGTGCCTGGAGTCGGGATAAAGGCTCTGGAAACACCATATATTTT	CAWSRDKGSGNTIYF
TRBV6-1	NA	NA	14	TRBJ1-2	TGTGCCAGCAGTTATGGTGGCAGAAACTATGGCTACACCTTC	CASSYGGRNYGYTF
TRBV6-5	NA	NA	15	TRBJ1-1	TGTGCCAGCAGTTACTCGCGGACAATTGGCACTGAAGCTTTCTTT	CASSYSRTIGTEAFF
TRBV30	NA	TRBD2	13	TRBJ2-1	TGTGCCTGGAGTAGCGGGATTTCCTATGAGCAGTTCTTC	CAWSSGISYEQFF
TRBV28	NA	NA	13	TRBJ1-2	TGTGCCAGCAGTTTATCTACAGCCTATGGCTACACCTTC	CASSLSTAYGYTF
TRBV25-1	once	NA	13	TRBJ1-5	TGTGCCAGCAGGGACAGCAGCCTTGGGCCCCAGCATTTT	CASRDSSLGPQHF
TRBV2	NA	NA	12	TRBJ2-7	TGTGCCAGCAGCAAACAGGGATGGGAGCAGTACTTC	CASSKQGWEQYF
TRBV5-6	NA	NA	13	TRBJ2-7	TGTGCCAGCAGACGCGCGGCGGCCTACGAGCAGTACTTC	CASRRAAAYEQYF
TRBV27	NA	NA	19	TRBJ1-5	TGTGCCAGCAGTCCACATGGACAAGTAAATAGGGTTAGCAATCAGCCCCAGCATTTT	CASSPHGQVNRVSNQPQHF
TRBV5-4	NA	NA	18	TRBJ1-3	TGTGCCAGCAGCTGGGGGGGGGACGCGGGCCTCTCTGGAAACACCATATATTTT	CASSWGGDAGLSGNTIYF
TRBV4-3	NA	NA	17	TRBJ2-6	TGCGCCAGCAGCCAAGACAGGGTGGGGTCTGGGGCCAACGTCCTGACTTTC	CASSQDRVGSGANVLTF